Presented here are 5 T cell receptor beta chains from one specimen sequenced in a study of T cell changes during pregnancy in multiple sclerosis. Some clones are missing from TCRdb's copy, which holds only in-frame ones; the method was immunoSEQ multiplex PCR. The sample gives 60,000 or so clones, 85% to 95% of which show up once; roughly 0.33% is in the top ten. The input for sequencing was CD4+ T cells from peripheral blood mononuclear cells, taken before pregnancy. These receptors were taken from a female donor with multiple sclerosis, enrolled in a pregnancy study.

The chain recombines TRBV15 with TRBJ2-7, with 10 bases fitting TRBD2. The germline gives CDR1 LNHNV, CDR2 YYDKDF (reference sequence). Trimming took 2 bases from V and 0 from J; bases not matched to a gene: 10. The CDR3 is 18 amino acids. The CDR3 is CATSRKPGTSVSSYEQYF. CDR3 DNA: TGTGCCACCAGCAGAAAACCCGGGACTAGCGTATCCTCCTACGAGCAGTACTTC.

This chain connects TRBV7-2 to TRBJ2-7; D ambiguous. CDR3 length: 16 residues. V was clipped by 7 bases and J by 0 bases, with 19 bases between them. Per the germline V gene, CDR1 is SGHTA and CDR2 is FQGNSA. The CDR3 sequence is CASTQRSGPSSYEQYF. DNA of the CDR3: TGTGCCAGCACCCAAAGGTCCGGCCCTAGCTCCTACGAGCAGTACTTC.

The J gene is TRBJ2-1, the V gene TRBV30; TRBD2 might be the D (6 bases). The CDR3 is made up of 15 amino acids. V lost 0 bases, J lost 2 bases, and 11 bases lay in between. Germline CDR1 reads GTSNPN; CDR2 reads SVGIG (reference sequence). CDR3 coding DNA: TGTGCCTGGAGTGTTGGTAGCGGTACCTACAATGAGCAGTTCTTC. Translating gives CAWSVGSGTYNEQFF.

This clone was seen only once. A junction end diverges from the germline sequence, so it may reflect a read error. The chain combines TRBV7-7 with TRBJ2-5, with D tentatively TRBD1 (6 bases). Germline V gene lookup returns CDR1 SSHAT and CDR2 FNYEAQ (reference sequence). The CDR3 contains 14 residues. The CDR3: CASSLSGVGETQYF. The CDR3 region has the DNA TGTGCTAGCAGCTTATCAGGGGTTGGGGAGACCCAGTACTTC. Full variable domain (outside the CDR3, taken from reference TRBV7-7 and TRBJ2-5): GAGVSQSPRYKVTKRGQDVTLRCDPISSHATLYWYQQALGQGPEFLTYFNYEAQPDKSGLPSDRFSAERPEGSISTLTIQRTEQRDSAMYRCASSLSGVGETQYFGPGTRLLVL.

V is TRBV18 and J is TRBJ1-3; 10 bases are shared with TRBD1. J was trimmed by 7 bases and V by 2 bases; bases with no gene match: 8. Per germline, CDR1 KGHSH and CDR2 LQKENI. The CDR3 length is 16 residues. Written as DNA, the CDR3 is TGTGCCAGCTCACCAGAGACAGGGGGCATTCGGAACACCATATATTTT. It specifies CASSPETGGIRNTIYF.